These T cell receptor beta chains were read from a single sample in a study of blood T cell repertoires in COVID-19. Assay used: immunoSEQ multiplex PCR; TCRdb lists only in-frame clones, some missing. The sample has 150,000 to 200,000 clones, 85% to 90% seen once. What was sequenced was peripheral blood. These receptors all stem from an older man with active or convalescent COVID-19. The CDR3 runs from the conserved cysteine through the conserved F or W. D genes are given only for firm matches. Expanded clones get a size class; other rows say once, few or many, or leave the size out.

J gene	clone size	V gene	D gene	CDR3 protein	CDR3 DNA
TRBJ2-7	once	TRBV30	TRBD1	CAWSRTGSETQYF	TGTGCCTGGTCCAGGACAGGGAGTGAGACGCAGTACTTC
TRBJ2-1	NA	TRBV9	TRBD2	CASSVGASGRGAYNEQFF	TGTGCCAGCAGCGTAGGGGCTAGCGGGAGAGGCGCCTACAATGAGCAGTTCTTC
TRBJ2-5	once	TRBV3-1/TRBV3-2	NA	CASSLGGGTETQYF	TGTGCCAGCAGCCTAGGGGGCGGGACTGAGACCCAGTACTTC
TRBJ2-7	NA	TRBV15	TRBD2	CATSRGTSGAYEQYF	TGTGCCACCAGCAGAGGGACTAGCGGGGCCTACGAGCAGTACTTC
TRBJ1-3	few	TRBV11-2	NA	CASSLVEISGNTIYF	TGTGCCAGCAGCTTAGTGGAGATCTCTGGAAACACCATATATTTT
TRBJ1-2	NA	TRBV30	NA	CAWSRGGSVGSYTF	TGTGCCTGGAGTCGGGGGGGCTCGGTCGGAAGCTACACCTTC
TRBJ1-4	NA	TRBV23-1	NA	CASSQSRRVGEKLFF	TGCGCCAGCAGTCAATCGAGGAGGGTGGGTGAAAAACTGTTTTTT
TRBJ2-7	NA	TRBV6-5	NA	CASSYDGYEQYF	TGTGCCAGCAGTTACGACGGGTACGAGCAGTACTTC
TRBJ1-3	NA	TRBV2	NA	CASSPVVYSGNTIYF	TGTGCCAGCAGTCCGGTAGTCTACTCTGGAAACACCATATATTTT
TRBJ2-1	NA	TRBV3-1/TRBV3-2	TRBD2	CASSQDLRGAYNEQFF	TGTGCCAGCAGCCAAGACCTGCGGGGGGCCTACAATGAGCAGTTCTTC
TRBJ2-1	NA	TRBV9	TRBD2	CASSVAPMGGGRALDEQFF	TGTGCTAGCAGCGTAGCTCCCATGGGGGGCGGGAGGGCCCTAGATGAGCAGTTCTTC
TRBJ1-4	NA	TRBV6-2/TRBV6-3	TRBD1	CASSGRKGQGLYEKLFF	TGTGCCAGCAGTGGAAGAAAAGGACAGGGCCTATATGAAAAACTGTTTTTT
TRBJ2-7	NA	TRBV18	TRBD2	CASSPPGSGRTYEQYF	TGTGCCAGCTCACCGCCTGGGAGCGGGAGGACCTACGAGCAGTACTTC
TRBJ1-5	NA	TRBV7-8	NA	CASSLDQGRQPQHF	TGTGCCAGCAGCTTAGATCAGGGAAGACAGCCCCAGCATTTT
TRBJ1-1	NA	TRBV7-6	TRBD1	CASSLDRVGNTEAFF	TGTGCCAGCAGCTTGGACAGGGTCGGGAACACTGAAGCTTTCTTT
TRBJ2-5	NA	TRBV5-1	TRBD2	CASSLGLAGGLETQYF	TGCGCCAGCAGCCTCGGACTAGCGGGGGGGCTTGAGACCCAGTACTTC
TRBJ1-3	NA	TRBV5-6	NA	CASSLGVGNTIYF	TGTGCCAGCAGCTTAGGGGTTGGAAACACCATATATTTT
TRBJ2-3	NA	TRBV4-3	TRBD2	CASSQATSGRAENTQYF	TGCGCCAGCAGCCAGGCGACTAGCGGGAGGGCCGAGAATACGCAGTATTTT
TRBJ2-3	NA	TRBV2	NA	CASSDIARVDPDTQYF	TGTGCCAGCAGTGATATTGCCAGGGTAGACCCGGATACGCAGTATTTT
TRBJ2-2	NA	TRBV2	NA	CASSEQGFNTGELFF	TGTGCCAGCAGTGAACAGGGTTTTAACACCGGGGAGCTGTTTTTT
TRBJ2-5	NA	TRBV5-1	TRBD2	CASSPGGAGSQETQYF	TGCGCCAGCAGCCCGGGGGGGGCAGGGAGTCAAGAGACCCAGTACTTC
TRBJ1-6	NA	TRBV19	TRBD1	CASSITGGRNSPLHF	TGTGCCAGTAGTATCACAGGGGGTCGTAATTCACCCCTCCACTTT
TRBJ1-1	few	TRBV7-3	NA	CASSLLFGTEAFF	TGTGCCAGCAGCTTATTATTCGGGACTGAAGCTTTCTTT
TRBJ2-6	once	TRBV27	TRBD1	CASSRHPGQGANVLTF	TGTGCCAGCAGTAGGCACCCGGGACAGGGGGCCAACGTCCTGACTTTC
TRBJ2-1	NA	TRBV12-3/TRBV12-4	NA	CASSPQGYNEQFF	TGTGCCAGCAGCCCACAGGGTTACAATGAGCAGTTCTTC
TRBJ1-5	NA	TRBV24-1	TRBD1	CATSDPRQGANQPQHF	TGTGCCACCAGTGATCCGCGACAGGGAGCAAATCAGCCCCAGCATTTT
TRBJ2-1	NA	TRBV19	TRBD1	CASSPTGDVPNEQFF	TGTGCCAGTAGCCCTACAGGGGACGTACCCAATGAGCAGTTCTTC
TRBJ1-2	NA	TRBV11-2	NA	CASSYTGSGDYGYTF	TGTGCCAGCAGCTACACAGGGTCAGGGGACTATGGCTACACCTTC
TRBJ2-5	once	TRBV11-3	NA	CASSLEPGGTETQYF	TGTGCCAGCAGCTTAGAGCCAGGGGGGACAGAGACCCAGTACTTC
TRBJ1-5	few	TRBV19	NA	CASSDTQGQPQHF	TGTGCCAGTAGTGATACCCAGGGCCAGCCCCAGCATTTT
TRBJ1-1	NA	TRBV29-1	NA	CSAGSGTEAFF	TGCAGCGCTGGGAGTGGGACTGAAGCTTTCTTT
TRBJ1-1	NA	TRBV30	NA	CAWSYLGGTEAFF	TGTGCCTGGAGTTACTTGGGAGGGACTGAAGCTTTCTTT
TRBJ1-4	NA	TRBV3-1/TRBV3-2	TRBD1	CASSQVRDSLNEKLFF	TGTGCCAGCAGCCAAGTCAGGGACAGCCTAAATGAAAAACTGTTTTTT
TRBJ2-7	once	TRBV7-2	TRBD1	CASSSQPGTGPYEQYF	TGTGCCAGCAGCTCCCAACCCGGGACAGGGCCCTACGAGCAGTACTTC
TRBJ2-7	NA	TRBV11-2	TRBD1	CASSLGRGLYEQYF	TGTGCCAGCAGCTTGGGCAGGGGGTTGTACGAGCAGTACTTC
TRBJ1-6	NA	TRBV6-2/TRBV6-3	NA	CASSYGGWADSPLHF	TGTGCCAGCAGTTACGGCGGGTGGGCTGATTCACCCCTCCACTTT
TRBJ1-2	NA	TRBV4-3	TRBD1	CASSQAGGGLGGYTF	TGCGCCAGCAGCCAGGCCGGAGGGGGCCTCGGGGGCTACACCTTC
TRBJ1-1	NA	TRBV27	NA	CASSFTRTGFEAFF	TGTGCCAGCAGTTTCACCAGGACGGGGTTCGAAGCTTTCTTT
TRBJ2-1	NA	TRBV7-2	TRBD2	CASSPKGTNLLQGEQFF	TGTGCCAGCAGCCCCAAGGGGACTAACCTTCTTCAGGGTGAGCAGTTCTTC
TRBJ1-1	once	TRBV6-5	NA	CASSTHTGNTEAFF	TGTGCCAGCAGTACACATACAGGGAACACTGAAGCTTTCTTT
TRBJ2-3	few	TRBV29-1	TRBD1	CSVVGTGLTSTDTQYF	TGCAGCGTTGTAGGGACAGGCCTGACTAGCACAGATACGCAGTATTTT